Following are 3 T cell receptor beta chains from one sample sequenced in a study of memory CD4+ T cells and cytomegalovirus serostatus. The sort gate was single viable CD3+CD4+CD8-CD45RO+ cells for memory CD4+ T cells. TCRdb keeps only in-frame clones here, not all; method: immunoSEQ multiplex PCR. The repertoire holds about 46,000 clones, with about three quarters as singletons. The material sequenced was memory CD4+ T cells from blood. Every receptor here comes from an adult in good health and CMV-seronegative.

This clone is medium-sized within its sample. This sequence joins TRBV27 and TRBJ1-2; 8 bases fit TRBD1. From germline, CDR1 is MNHEY and CDR2 SMNVEV (reference sequence). This CDR3 comprises 14 residues. The ends lost 1 base at V and 5 bases at J; junction bases unmatched: 3. The CDR3 spells CASSLFGQGYGYTF. The CDR3 DNA reads TGTGCCAGCAGTTTATTCGGACAGGGATATGGCTACACCTTC.

This sequence joins TRBV7-2 and TRBJ1-1, with 7 positions matching TRBD1. CDR1 SGHTA and CDR2 FQGNSA come from the germline V gene. The CDR3 sequence is 13 residues long. V shed 5 bases, J shed 4 bases, and the junction held 4 bases outside the gene matches. The DNA of the CDR3 is TGTGCCAGCAGCAGCCCAGGGGGCACTGAAGCTTTCTTT. It is translated as CASSSPGGTEAFF.

The chain has TRBV2 and TRBJ1-2; 9 bases match TRBD1. The ends lost 7 bases at V and 4 bases at J; junction bases unmatched: 7. This CDR3 has 14 residues. The germline CDR1 and CDR2 sequences are SNHLY and FYNNEI. This chain's CDR3 is CASKKTGGSYGYTF. The CDR3 DNA reads TGTGCCAGCAAAAAGACAGGGGGATCCTATGGCTACACCTTC.